These 25 T cell receptor beta chains were all obtained from the same sample, sequenced in a study of chemoradiotherapy in HPV16-positive cancers. The protocol was immunoSEQ multiplex PCR, while the TCRdb copy is restricted to in-frame clones and leaves out a portion. The sample lists 65,000 to 80,000 clones, 88% occurring once. The material was blood, obtained from a patient who underwent chemoradiotherapy. Every receptor here comes from a human donor with HPV-associated anogenital cancer.

V is TRBV11-2 and J is TRBJ2-1, with TRBD2 identical over 7 bases. Trimming cost V 4 bases and J 10 bases; bases outside gene matches: 13. The CDR3 has 15 residues. Per the germline V gene, CDR1 is SGHAT and CDR2 is FQNNGV. This CDR3 reads CASSSQIRGVGEQFF. CDR3 in DNA: TGTGCCAGCAGCTCACAAATCCGGGGGGTTGGCGAGCAGTTCTTC.

This chain connects TRBV11-2 to TRBJ1-3, with 9 positions matching TRBD1. This CDR3 has 13 amino acids. J was trimmed by 6 bases and V by 4 bases; bases with no gene match: 1. Germline V gene sequence: CDR1 SGHAT, CDR2 FQNNGV. CDR3: CASSWDRANTIYF. The CDR3 nucleotides are TGTGCCAGCAGCTGGGACAGGGCAAACACCATATATTTT.

In DNA, the CDR3 is TGCGCCAGCAGTGAGTTCAGGGATAGTTTGTCCTACGAGCAGTACTTC. Translation gives CASSEFRDSLSYEQYF. The rearrangement links TRBV10-2 to TRBJ2-5; D is possibly TRBD1 (5 bases). The closer fit of TRBJ2-7 to the DNA end suggests the J call may be wrong. This CDR3 has 16 amino acids. In germline, CDR1 is WSHSY, CDR2 SAAADI.

The rearrangement uses TRBV18 and TRBJ1-1; no clear D. The CDR3 covers 15 residues. Germline CDR1 is KGHSH and CDR2 is LQKENI. Between the trimmed V and J ends, which lost 2 bases and 1 base, there was a span of 11 bases. Here the CDR3 DNA reads TGTGCCAGCTCACCATCAGGCAGAAGGAACACTGAAGCTTTCTTT. It codes for CASSPSGRRNTEAFF.

This CDR3 is CASSLGEGQGNQPQHF. The CDR3 coding sequence is TGTGCCAGCAGCTTAGGGGAGGGACAGGGCAATCAGCCCCAGCATTTT. The rearrangement joins TRBV11-2 to TRBJ1-5; 8 bases fit TRBD1. After removal of 1 base from V and 2 bases from J, the junction contained 4 bases not matched to a gene. The germline V gene encodes CDR1 SGHAT and CDR2 FQNNGV. This CDR3 has 16 residues.

The chain is built from TRBV19 and TRBJ1-2; D may be TRBD1 (5 bases). CDR3 length: 15 residues. Deletions cut 5 bases from V and 4 bases from J, with 17 bases between. CDR1 LNHDA and CDR2 SQIVND come from the germline V gene (reference sequence). The CDR3: CASSPRDGGFYGYTF. The CDR3 DNA is TGTGCCAGTAGTCCCCGGGACGGCGGCTTCTATGGCTACACCTTC.

J is TRBJ1-1 and V is TRBV18; a possible D gene is TRBD1 (6 bases). V dropped 3 bases and J dropped 3 bases, with 20 bases sitting between them. The CDR3 contains 17 residues. From germline, CDR1 is KGHSH and CDR2 LQKENI. Here the CDR3 DNA reads TGTGCCAGCTCACCGGCAGGGGCTAGGGGTGGTGACACTGAAGCTTTCTTT. Protein sequence: CASSPAGARGGDTEAFF.

This rearrangement joins TRBV7-9 to TRBJ1-2; TRBD1 might be the D (5 bases). The CDR3 is 15 amino acids. Per germline, CDR1 SEHNR and CDR2 FQNEAQ (reference sequence). Trimming took off 7 bases at V and 1 base at J, with 16 bases between the two ends. The CDR3 protein is CASTEGTDYNYGYTF. The CDR3 nucleotides read TGTGCCAGCACTGAGGGGACCGACTATAACTATGGCTACACCTTC.

This clone has more than one count but fewer than ten. This chain uses TRBV7-9 with TRBJ1-6, with D tentatively TRBD1 (5 bases). The CDR3 runs to 14 residues. Germline assignment: CDR1 SEHNR and CDR2 FQNEAQ (reference sequence). V lost 1 base and J lost 10, with 11 bases in between. The CDR3 spells CASSLVGAGSPLHF. The CDR3 DNA sequence: TGTGCCAGCAGCTTAGTTGGGGCTGGCTCACCCCTCCACTTT.

The chain links TRBV21-1 to TRBJ2-7; the table's D call TRBD1 went unverified against the DNA. TRBV21-1 has pseudogene status. The CDR3 is 16 amino acids. CDR3 residues: CASSKGHRDRANEQYF. The CDR3 DNA is TGTGCCAGCAGCAAAGGACACCGGGACAGGGCCAACGAGCAGTACTTC.

V is TRBV7-2 and J is TRBJ2-7; D unresolved. CDR1 and CDR2 from the germline V gene are SGHTA and FQGNSA. The CDR3 is made up of 11 amino acids. Trimming removed 3 bases at V and 4 bases at J, with 4 bases between. The CDR3 bases are TGTGCCAGCAGCTTGCGGTACGAGCAGTACTTC. Translation gives CASSLRYEQYF. Full variable domain (remainder filled in from reference TRBV7-2 and TRBJ2-7): GAGVSQSPSNKVTEKGKDVELRCDPISGHTALYWYRQSLGQGLEFLIYFQGNSAPDKSGLPSDRFSAERTGGSVSTLTIQRTQQEDSAVYLCASSLRYEQYFGPGTRLTVT.

The chain recombines TRBV4-1 with TRBJ2-1; TRBD2 matches 16 bases. Germline V CDR1 and CDR2: MGHRA, YSYEKL. The CDR3 runs to 15 residues. The J segment lost 7 bases and the V segment lost 4 bases, leaving 1 base of the junction unmatched. DNA for the CDR3: TGCGCCAGCAGCCTGGGACTAGCGGGGGGGAATGAGCAGTTCTTC. It yields the protein CASSLGLAGGNEQFF.

The chain recombines TRBV5-1 with TRBJ2-1; 10 bases match TRBD2. CDR3 length: 15 amino acids. The germline gives CDR1 SGHRS, CDR2 YFSETQ. The V segment lost 3 bases and the J segment 7 bases; nucleotides outside the gene matches: 7. For the CDR3, the DNA is TGCGCCAGCAGCTCCGAGCGGGGGGGCTATAATGAGCAGTTCTTC. This translates into CASSSERGGYNEQFF.

The J gene is TRBJ2-2, the V gene TRBV5-6; unclear D gene. The CDR3 spans 15 residues. With 3 bases removed from V and 0 bases from J, the gap between germline ends came to 9 bases. Germline V lookup: CDR1 SGHDT, CDR2 YYEEEE. CDR3 loop: CASSSAFPNTGELFF. CDR3 DNA sequence: TGTGCCAGCAGCTCTGCATTCCCGAACACCGGGGAGCTGTTTTTT.

V usage is TRBV28 and J usage is TRBJ1-1, with D possibly matching TRBD1 (6 bases). The V and J ends lost 0 bases and 0 bases respectively, with 8 bases between them. The CDR3 contains 15 residues. Germline CDR1 is MDHEN and CDR2 is SYDVKM. The CDR3 nucleotides read TGTGCCAGCAGTTTATGGGACAGCATGAACACTGAAGCTTTCTTT. This translates into CASSLWDSMNTEAFF.

This rearrangement joins TRBV7-2 to TRBJ2-7; D not resolved. The CDR3 loop spans 12 amino acids. Trimming took 1 base from V and 7 from J, leaving 8 bases between them. Germline CDR1 is SGHTA and CDR2 is FQGNSA. CDR3 DNA: TGTGCCAGCAGCTTAGACCTGGGGGAGCAGTACTTC. Translation: CASSLDLGEQYF.

The CDR3 DNA sequence: TGTGCCAGCAGTAGAGGGGAGGGCTATGGCTACACCTTC. Its protein product is CASSRGEGYGYTF. The rearrangement uses TRBV6-5 and TRBJ1-2, with TRBD1 as a possible D gene (5 bases). Trimming stripped 5 bases from V and 4 bases from J, with 11 bases between. The germline V gene has CDR1 MNHEY and CDR2 SVGAGI. This CDR3 contains 13 residues.

DNA of the CDR3: TGTGCCAGCAGCTTCCCGGGGGGCGGCAATGAGCAGTTCTTC. This encodes CASSFPGGGNEQFF. The V gene is TRBV7-3, the J gene TRBJ2-1; a possible D gene is TRBD2 (7 bases). Germline assignment: CDR1 SGHTA and CDR2 FQGTGA. The CDR3 is made up of 14 amino acids. Between the trimmed V and J ends, which lost 3 bases and 6 bases, there was a span of 12 bases.

The CDR3 reads CASSLSGGNPYEQYF. In DNA form, the CDR3 reads TGTGCCAGCAGCTTGTCGGGCGGAAACCCCTACGAGCAGTACTTC. V usage is TRBV5-6 and J usage is TRBJ2-7; D is unclear. This CDR3 is 15 amino acids long. V was trimmed by 1 base and J by 2 bases, leaving 13 bases between them. The germline V gene has CDR1 SGHDT and CDR2 YYEEEE.

V is TRBV5-1 and J is TRBJ2-2, with 7 bases aligning to TRBD2. The germline gives CDR1 SGHRS, CDR2 YFSETQ. The length of the CDR3 is 17 residues. V was pared by 0 bases and J by 2 bases, with 7 bases of the junction left unmatched. Here the CDR3 reads CASSLARGTINTGELFF. The CDR3 coding sequence is TGCGCCAGCAGCTTGGCCCGTGGGACTATAAACACCGGGGAGCTGTTTTTT.

This chain links TRBV7-8 with TRBJ2-1; tentatively, D is TRBD2 (6 bases). Germline values: CDR1 SGHVS, CDR2 FQNEAQ. This CDR3 comprises 16 residues. V lost 1 base to trimming and J lost 1 base, with 11 bases between them. This chain's CDR3 is CASSLVTGVSYNEQFF. The CDR3 DNA reads TGTGCCAGCAGCTTAGTAACGGGGGTGTCCTACAATGAGCAGTTCTTC.

The J gene is TRBJ1-4, the V gene TRBV5-6, with TRBD1 matching over 7 bases. The germline CDR1 and CDR2 sequences are SGHDT and YYEEEE. The CDR3 consists of 16 residues. The V gene end was trimmed by 1 base and the J gene end by 3 bases; junction bases not matched to a gene: 6. The CDR3, as DNA: TGTGCCAGCAGCTTGTCGTTTCAGGGGGCTAATGAAAAACTGTTTTTT. This sequence encodes CASSLSFQGANEKLFF.

The V call is TRBV15, the J call TRBJ2-5; 7 positions agree with TRBD2. The J call may be wrong; the DNA end is better matched by TRBJ2-7. Germline V gene lookup returns CDR1 LNHNV and CDR2 YYDKDF (reference sequence). This CDR3 region has 16 residues. The CDR3 reads CATSRGEGRGSYEQYF. CDR3 DNA sequence: TGTGCCACCAGCAGAGGAGAGGGGAGGGGTTCCTACGAGCAGTACTTC.

The chain employs TRBV23-1 and TRBJ2-5; 7 nucleotides agree with TRBD1. TRBV23-1 is sorted into the ORF group, with uncertain function. The CDR3 contains 18 residues. Trimming removed 2 bases from V and 0 bases from J; junction bases left unmatched: 12. In DNA form, the CDR3 reads TGCGCCAGCAGTCAAAGAAAGCCGACAGGGAAAAACCAAGAGACCCAGTACTTC. This sequence encodes CASSQRKPTGKNQETQYF.

The chain recombines TRBV10-1 with TRBJ1-5; maybe TRBD1 (6 bases). Germline CDR1 and CDR2: WNHNN and SYGVQD (reference sequence). V was shortened by 6 bases and J by 7 bases, with 19 bases between the two germline ends. The CDR3 covers 15 residues. CDR3 in amino acids: CASRETQGDSQPQHF. The CDR3 DNA sequence: TGCGCCAGCAGGGAAACACAGGGTGATAGCCAGCCCCAGCATTTT.